The 13 T cell receptor beta chains below all came from one sample that was sequenced in a study of T cell responses to AZD1222 COVID-19 vaccine. Some clones are missing from TCRdb's copy, which holds only in-frame ones; the method was immunoSEQ multiplex PCR. Of about 150,000 clones listed, 80% to 95% are singletons. This material consisted of peripheral blood, taken on day 0 of AZD1222 vaccination. These receptors all stem from an adult in good health.

The V call is TRBV19, the J call TRBJ1-1, with 9 bases identical to TRBD1. The CDR3 spans 12 residues. V shed 6 bases and J 10 bases; nucleotides not matched to a gene: 6. The V gene's germline CDR1 is LNHDA and CDR2 SQIVND (reference sequence). CDR3 sequence (DNA): TGTGCCAGTAGGGGGACAGGGTATGGAGCTTTCTTT. This gives the protein CASRGTGYGAFF.

The V and J genes are TRBV7-6 and TRBJ2-1; weak D call: TRBD2 (5 bases). V was trimmed by 2 bases and J by 3 bases, leaving 11 bases between them. CDR1 and CDR2 from the germline V gene are SGHVS and FNYEAQ. The CDR3 is 15 amino acids. The CDR3 nucleotides read TGTGCCAGCAGCTTACAAACTGAGGGCTACAATGAGCAGTTCTTC. It codes for CASSLQTEGYNEQFF. The complete variable domain, with remaining parts taken from reference TRBV7-6 and TRBJ2-1, reads GAGVSQSPRYKVTKRGQDVALRCDPISGHVSLYWYRQALGQGPEFLTYFNYEAQQDKSGLPNDRFSAERPEGSISTLTIQRTEQRDSAMYRCASSLQTEGYNEQFFGPGTRLTVL.

This chain connects TRBV3-1 (or the pseudogene TRBV3-2) to TRBJ1-1; D gene uncertain. Germline V CDR1 and CDR2: LGHDT, YNNKEL (reference sequence). This CDR3 is built from 13 residues. Trimming removed 4 bases at V and 1 base at J, with 7 bases between. The CDR3 nucleotides are TGTGCCAGCAGCCCTCGAGAGAACACTGAAGCTTTCTTT. Its protein is CASSPRENTEAFF.

The gene calls are TRBV7-2 and TRBJ1-1, with D perhaps matching TRBD1 (5 bases). CDR1 SGHTA and CDR2 FQGNSA come from the germline V gene. V was pared by 1 base and J by 4 bases, with 13 bases between. There are 15 residues in the CDR3. CDR3 sequence: CASSLVGSGTTEAFF. Written as DNA, the CDR3 is TGTGCCAGCAGCTTAGTAGGTTCGGGGACCACTGAAGCTTTCTTT.

The V and J genes are TRBV5-6 and TRBJ2-7, with D hard to call. Between the trimmed V and J ends, which lost 2 bases and 3 bases, there was a span of 6 bases. The CDR3 runs to 12 residues. CDR1 is SGHDT, CDR2 YYEEEE, per germline. CDR3: CASSFYLYEQYF. CDR3 nucleotides: TGTGCCAGCAGCTTTTACCTCTACGAGCAGTACTTC.

This rearrangement joins TRBV11-3 to TRBJ1-1; D ambiguous. Germline V lookup: CDR1 SGHNT, CDR2 YENEEA. Trimming took 0 bases from V and 3 from J, leaving 8 bases between them. This CDR3 region has 14 residues. CDR3 coding DNA: TGTGCCAGCAGCTTAGATGGGGTGGACACTGAAGCTTTCTTT. Amino acid sequence: CASSLDGVDTEAFF.

The chain couples TRBV6-2 or TRBV6-3 to TRBJ2-5; 11 bases line up with TRBD2. V was clipped by 0 bases and J by 3 bases; unmatched bases: 3. The CDR3 loop spans 16 amino acids. The germline V gene encodes CDR1 MNHEY and CDR2 SVGEGT. The CDR3 is CASSYSVAGGEETQYF. The CDR3, as DNA: TGTGCCAGCAGTTACTCGGTAGCGGGGGGGGAAGAGACCCAGTACTTC.

This chain connects TRBV2 to TRBJ1-6; tentative D call: TRBD1 (5 bases). The germline V and J ends were trimmed by 8 bases and 10 bases, with 9 bases remaining between them. CDR1 is SNHLY and CDR2 is FYNNEI in the germline V gene. This CDR3 contains 11 residues. The CDR3: CASGGDSPLHF. CDR3 nucleotide sequence: TGTGCCAGCGGGGGGGACTCACCCCTCCACTTT. The whole variable domain, filled in from reference TRBV2 and TRBJ1-6, reads EPEVTQTPSHQVTQMGQEVILRCVPISNHLYFYWYRQILGQKVEFLVSFYNNEISEKSEIFDDQFSVERPDGSNFTLKIRSTKLEDSAMYFCASGGDSPLHFGNGTRLTVT.

The rearrangement joins TRBV3-1 (or the pseudogene TRBV3-2) to TRBJ2-7, with D perhaps assigned TRBD1 or TRBD2 (5 bases each). Trimming took 4 bases from V and 1 from J, leaving 14 bases between them. CDR1 is LGHDT and CDR2 is YNNKEL in the germline V gene (reference sequence). This CDR3 is built from 15 residues. The CDR3 protein is CASSPLRDVSYEQYF. The DNA of the CDR3 is TGTGCCAGCAGCCCCCTCCGGGACGTATCCTACGAGCAGTACTTC.

The rearrangement joins TRBV5-1 to TRBJ2-1, with 14 bases matching TRBD2. Trimming took 2 bases from V and 9 from J; bases not matched to a gene: 10. The V gene's germline CDR1 is SGHRS and CDR2 YFSETQ. The CDR3 loop spans 17 amino acids. This CDR3 is CASSFSPGLAGVGEQFF. CDR3 in DNA: TGCGCCAGCAGCTTTTCTCCGGGACTAGCGGGAGTTGGTGAGCAGTTCTTC.

The V call is TRBV7-2, the J call TRBJ1-5, with TRBD1 matching over 8 bases. The CDR3 is 16 amino acids. The germline CDR1 and CDR2 sequences are SGHTA and FQGNSA. Trimming cost V 7 bases and J 3 bases; bases outside gene matches: 11. DNA for the CDR3: TGTGCCAGCACCCCCGGACAGGGTGGATTCAATCAGCCCCAGCATTTT. This translates into CASTPGQGGFNQPQHF.

The chain is built from TRBV6-5 and TRBJ2-7; weak D call: TRBD2 (5 bases). V was clipped by 8 bases and J by 4 bases, with 15 bases between them. The CDR3 is 13 amino acids. The germline gives CDR1 MNHEY, CDR2 SVGAGI. The CDR3 DNA sequence: TGTGCCAGCCGGCGGGCAGGTTGGTACGAGCAGTACTTC. It specifies CASRRAGWYEQYF.

The chain carries TRBV4-1 and TRBJ2-5; TRBD2 agrees at 10 bases. Germline V lookup: CDR1 MGHRA, CDR2 YSYEKL. The length of the CDR3 is 16 residues. The ends lost 1 base at V and 4 bases at J; junction bases unmatched: 6. The CDR3 DNA reads TGCGCCAGCAGCCAAGTAAGCGGGGGGGCCCCAGAGACCCAGTACTTC. It translates to CASSQVSGGAPETQYF.